The entry below describes one T cell receptor (beta chain). Patients from Seattle were sampled longitudinally, starting during active infection. This sample was taken from a study of blood T cell repertoires in COVID-19. Study-level information: Spain, Italy and the United States supplied samples that represented acute and convalescent COVID-19. PBMCs, B-cell-depleted T cells, or T cells were the source of the cDNA or gDNA that made up the material.

As processed by the authors: Estimates of nucleated cell counts were drawn from the amplification of reference gene primers. Data came from immunoSEQ multiplex PCR; TCRdb stores just in-frame clones and leaves some out. V and J calls and clone size follow that table, whereas D and trimming were derived from the DNA. The sample consists of fewer than 450,000 clones, 70% to 90% of them appearing once. The sequencing sample was made of peripheral blood. The receptor was derived from a woman between 50 and 59 years old with COVID-19, enrolled during active disease.

The CDR3 DNA reads TGTGCCAGCCGAGTAGCGGGGGGAACCTACGAGCAGTACTTC. Translation gives CASRVAGGTYEQYF. The chain recombines TRBV28 with TRBJ2-7; 10 bases match TRBD2. The CDR3 totals 14 residues. Looked up from germline, CDR1 is MDHEN and CDR2 is SYDVKM. The V and J ends lost 8 bases and 2 bases, in that order; junction bases with no gene match: 6. Full variable domain (rest looked up from reference TRBV28 and TRBJ2-7): DVKVTQSSRYLVKRTGEKVFLECVQDMDHENMFWYRQDPGLGLRLIYFSYDVKMKEKGDIPEGYSVSREKKERFSLILESASTNQTSMYLCASRVAGGTYEQYFGPGTRLTVT.